This TCR beta chain was sequenced in a study of blood T cells in healthy people across ages. With a J-beta primer mix and a sample-barcoded 5' primer, a second PCR ran about 7 to 11 cycles. Via MiXCR, TCRdb re-called the 5' RACE reads, giving one row per CDR3 protein. The repertoire has about 1.8 million distinct CDR3 sequences, roughly 50% of them found once; the top ten carry approximately 2%. Regarding this clonotype: Its antigen is not identified.

PBMCs were isolated at a quantity of at least 6.5 million per sample. Study-level points and caveats: Unsorted PBMC input precluded a conclusive naive versus antigen-experienced comparison.

This CDR3 spans 14 amino acids. CDR1 MNHEY and CDR2 SVGAGI come from the germline V gene. With 5 bases removed from V and 5 bases from J, the gap between germline ends came to 15 bases. The rearrangement joins TRBV6-5 to TRBJ2-5; D might be TRBD1 (5 bases). This TCR was sampled from a woman aged 40 to 50 in good health. Specimen: blood. The CDR3 DNA follows: TGTGCCAGCAGTGCACAAAGGGGTTGGGAGACCCAGTACTTC. It specifies CASSAQRGWETQYF.